This TCR beta chain originates from a study of blood T cell repertoires in COVID-19. For the study at large: Spain, Italy and the United States supplied samples that represented acute and convalescent COVID-19. In each case, the material was cDNA or gDNA derived from T cells, B-cell-depleted T cells, or PBMCs.

Germline-derived CDR1 and CDR2 are LNHDA and SQIVND (reference sequence). V was pared by 9 bases and J by 11 bases, with 19 bases of the junction left unmatched. This CDR3 spans 15 amino acids. The method was immunoSEQ multiplex PCR; TCRdb's version includes in-frame clones alone and lacks a portion of them. The sample shows 180,000 or so clones, around 86% of them seen only once. Sequenced material: peripheral blood. This TCR was recovered from a man aged 40-50 years with acute or convalescent COVID-19. The chain couples TRBV19 to TRBJ1-5; the match to TRBD1 covers 7 bases. The CDR3 DNA reads TGTGCCAGCCGGTTCCAGAGACAGGGTGGTTGGGCCCAGCATTTT. This translates into CASRFQRQGGWAQHF.